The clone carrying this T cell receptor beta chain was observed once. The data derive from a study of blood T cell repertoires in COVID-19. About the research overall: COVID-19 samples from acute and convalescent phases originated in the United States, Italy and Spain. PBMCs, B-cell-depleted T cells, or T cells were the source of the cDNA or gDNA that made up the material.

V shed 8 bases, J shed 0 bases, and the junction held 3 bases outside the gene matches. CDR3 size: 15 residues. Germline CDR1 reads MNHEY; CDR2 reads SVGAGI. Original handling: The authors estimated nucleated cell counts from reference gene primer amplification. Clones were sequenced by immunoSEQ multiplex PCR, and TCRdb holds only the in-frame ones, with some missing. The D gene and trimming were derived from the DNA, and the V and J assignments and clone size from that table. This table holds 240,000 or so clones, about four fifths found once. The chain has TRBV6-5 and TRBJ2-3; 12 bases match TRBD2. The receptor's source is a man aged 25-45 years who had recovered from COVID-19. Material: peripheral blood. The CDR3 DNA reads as TGTGCCAGCGAGACTAGCGGGGGCAGCACAGATACGCAGTATTTT. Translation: CASETSGGSTDTQYF.